This T cell receptor beta chain was identified during a study of glioma-infiltrating T cells. Study-wide results and limits: CDR3 overlap between tissue and blood was very small.

For this clonotype: Its matching antigen is unknown.

The CDR3 length is 16 residues. Germline loops: CDR1 SGHTA, CDR2 FQGNSA. V was pared by 2 bases and J by 0 bases, with 10 bases between. Using RNA template, CDR3s of TCR alpha and beta were amplified with iRepertoire arm-PCR. TCRdb ran MiXCR on the multiplex PCR reads and lists one entry per CDR3 protein. Among about 140,000 distinct CDR3 sequences listed, around 40% were seen once. Sequencing input: glioma tissue, nonneoplastic brain tissue, or PBMCs (not recorded which). The chain carries TRBV7-2 and TRBJ2-2; a possible D gene is TRBD2 (5 bases). The sequence came from a human donor with low-grade glioma or glioblastoma, undergoing nonglioma brain surgery, or in good health (not recorded which). DNA for the CDR3: TGTGCCAGCAGCTTACATCGGGGAGCGAACACCGGGGAGCTGTTTTTT. This gives the protein CASSLHRGANTGELFF. Filled out from reference TRBV7-2 and TRBJ2-2, the complete variable domain reads GAGVSQSPSNKVTEKGKDVELRCDPISGHTALYWYRQSLGQGLEFLIYFQGNSAPDKSGLPSDRFSAERTGGSVSTLTIQRTQQEDSAVYLCASSLHRGANTGELFFGEGSRLTVL.